This T cell receptor beta chain was sequenced during a study of CD8+CD57+ T cells in acquired aplastic anemia (dated by TCRdb to the late 2010s). With respect to the entire study: On average, sorted CD4+ and CD8+ cells yielded approximately 3 ug of extracted DNA, with a range of about 0.17 to 27.4 ug. Mean read counts for healthy donor samples were about 10.8 million for CD4+ cells and 11.0 million for CD8+ cells.

Genomic DNA served as template for TCR beta VDJ combination and CDR3 sequence profiling. TCR repertoire sequencing was run on an Illumina HiSeq 2000. Under the source paper's analysis protocol: TRBV/TRBJ rearrangement plots, CDR3 size and DJ length profiles, and Simpson's diversity index were used to evaluate the repertoires. The most abundant DNA sequence in the deep sequencing data was defined as the immunodominant clone. CDR3 amino acid sequences were screened for sharing across subjects and compared with published repertoires and the VDJdb database. TCRdb itself trimmed the public reads at Q25 with fastp, ran MiXCR and retained productive beta chains. Rows are combined by CDR3 protein, so each entry shows the most common genes and DNA. TCRdb, not the original authors, processed these V and J calls. The sample records around 200,000 distinct CDR3 sequences, 50% to 55% of which are singletons. The ten top clones hold approximately 16% of the sample.

The study deep-sequenced TCR repertoires of sorted CD4+ and CD8+ blood T cells from severe aplastic anemia patients and healthy subjects. Ficoll-Paque density gradient centrifugation was used to isolate peripheral blood mononuclear cells. Before DNA extraction, CD4+ and CD8+ T cells were sorted with FACS or magnetic beads. This clonotype appeared many times. Its antigen is not yet known. Per-base qualities were not stored, and no clone one base away is much larger. V and J lose 6 bases and 1 base, and a span of 15 bases separates them. Taken from cysteine to phenylalanine, the CDR3 has 16 residues. Of all the DNA, just the CDR3 is kept, 48 bases in frame from base 1. CDR1 and CDR2, looked up from the germline V gene, are SNHLY and FYNNEI. On the study overall, not on this receptor specifically: Roughly 30 CD8+ CDR3 sequences were found to be shared between patients and controls, but these sequences appeared to be highly expressed in patients and within the immunodominant clones of the patients. Patients and healthy controls showed no significant difference in CD8+ Simpson's diversity (P=0.060).

The clonotype originates from a human donor in good health, serving as a control. Specimen: sorted CD4+, CD8+, or CD8+CD57+ T cells (not recorded which) from PBMCs. The chain was built from TRBV2 and TRBJ2-2; no confident D gene assignment can be made. The CDR3 is CASSPPPSRNTGELFF. The nucleotides are TGTGCCAGCAGCCCCCCACCGAGTAGGAACACCGGGGAGCTGTTTTTT.